A single sample is the source of the 2 T cell receptor beta chains below, sequenced in a study. TCRdb independently ran MiXCR on the RT-PCR reads; one entry per CDR3 protein. The profile covers 650,000 to 800,000 distinct CDR3 sequences, with over 12% appearing a single time and 3.6% taken by the ten largest. Sequencing was done on a sample of memory CD4+ T cells from blood. Source of these receptors: a female donor in good health, serving as a healthy control.

The chain recombines TRBV9 with TRBJ2-1; 13 nucleotides line up with TRBD2. This CDR3 contains 16 residues. Germline V CDR1 and CDR2: SGDLS, YYNGEE. V gave up 4 bases and J gave up 9 bases; unmatched junction bases: 10. CDR3 region: CASSSSGGTSGTEQFF. CDR3 DNA sequence: TGTGCCAGCAGCTCCTCCGGGGGGACTAGCGGGACTGAGCAGTTCTTC.

This clonotype was seen more than once but under ten times. V and J are TRBV5-6 and TRBJ1-5; D remains unclear. The CDR3 is 14 amino acids. The germline gives CDR1 SGHDT, CDR2 YYEEEE. The V end lost 0 bases, the J end lost 5 bases, and 9 bases lay between the germline ends. Here the CDR3 DNA reads TGTGCCAGCAGCTTGGGAGTAGATTATCAGCCCCAGCATTTT. Translating gives CASSLGVDYQPQHF. Variable domain in full (rest from reference TRBV5-6 and TRBJ1-5): DAGVTQSPTHLIKTRGQQVTLRCSPKSGHDTVSWYQQALGQGPQFIFQYYEEEERQRGNFPDRFSGHQFPNYSSELNVNALLLGDSALYLCASSLGVDYQPQHFGDGTRLSIL.